The next 26 T cell receptor beta chains were all read from a single sample in a study of cytomegalovirus exposure and HLA in healthy donors. The PCR ran on 60 Vbeta and 13 Jbeta primers. TCRdb's table, derived via immunoSEQ multiplex PCR, lists solely in-frame clones and lacks some. Among some 130,000 clones, roughly 80% were seen once, and the ten largest hold around 1.6%. Material for sequencing was PBMCs. The receptor set was obtained from a female donor in good health and CMV-seronegative.

The chain recombines TRBV11-1 with TRBJ2-5; TRBD2 agrees at 7 bases. The CDR3 is made up of 16 amino acids. Trimming cost V 0 bases and J 1 base; bases outside gene matches: 5. Germline V gene data show CDR1 as SGHAT and CDR2 as FQDESV (reference sequence). CDR3: CASSLAGGPSQETQYF. The DNA for the CDR3 is TGTGCCAGCAGCTTAGCGGGAGGGCCCTCCCAAGAGACCCAGTACTTC.

This chain joins TRBV28 and TRBJ1-2, with D possibly TRBD1 on 6 matching bases. The germline V gene encodes CDR1 MDHEN and CDR2 SYDVKM. Trimming stripped 2 bases from V and 7 bases from J, with 17 bases between. The CDR3 totals 15 residues. CDR3 coding DNA: TGTGCCAGCAGTTTAAGAAGAGGGGGGGGTCTTGGCTACACCTTC. Translating gives CASSLRRGGGLGYTF.

This chain links TRBV27 with TRBJ2-5; TRBD1 matches 9 bases. The CDR3 length is 14 residues. Germline CDR1 and CDR2: MNHEY and SMNVEV (reference sequence). V was clipped by 5 bases and J by 5 bases; unmatched bases: 6. CDR3 sequence (DNA): TGTGCCAGCAGTCCCGGGACAGGGTTGGAGACCCAGTACTTC. This sequence encodes CASSPGTGLETQYF.

The rearrangement links TRBV19 to TRBJ2-7; 10 bases are a match to TRBD2. The CDR3 length is 16 residues. Germline V CDR1 and CDR2: LNHDA, SQIVND (reference sequence). V lost 0 bases and J lost 1; bases outside the gene matches: 3. CDR3 in DNA: TGTGCCAGTAGTATAGACCGACTAGCGGGTTCCTACGAGCAGTACTTC. Translated: CASSIDRLAGSYEQYF.

The rearrangement links TRBV28 to TRBJ1-2; D is perhaps TRBD1 (6 bases). This CDR3 comprises 14 residues. The V end was cut by 4 bases, the J end by 5 bases, with 14 bases between. Germline CDR1 is MDHEN and CDR2 is SYDVKM. The CDR3 region has the DNA TGTGCCAGCAGTTCCGGGGGGGCGCGGTATGGCTACACCTTC. It yields the protein CASSSGGARYGYTF.

The V call is TRBV11-2, the J call TRBJ2-5; the match to TRBD1 covers 8 bases. Germline V gene sequence: CDR1 SGHAT, CDR2 FQNNGV. With V trimmed by 5 bases and J by 11 bases, 10 bases remained unmatched. The CDR3 length is 13 residues. The CDR3, as DNA: TGTGCCAGCAGCCGGATGACAGGGGTTGAGCAGTACTTC. Translating it yields CASSRMTGVEQYF.

The V and J genes are TRBV19 and TRBJ1-1; D remains unclear. CDR3 length: 13 amino acids. Trimming cost V 7 bases and J 0 bases, with 9 bases left between them. Germline CDR1 is LNHDA and CDR2 is SQIVND (reference sequence). The DNA of the CDR3 is TGTGCCAGTACTAGGGAGCTGAACACTGAAGCTTTCTTT. Translation gives CASTRELNTEAFF.

V and J are TRBV27 and TRBJ1-4; maybe TRBD1 (6 bases). V was cut by 6 bases and J by 8 bases, with 19 bases left in between. The CDR3 contains 15 residues. Germline CDR1 MNHEY, CDR2 SMNVEV (reference sequence). This CDR3 reads CASRPSRGLGEKLFF. CDR3 DNA: TGTGCCAGCAGACCCTCCAGGGGCCTAGGAGAAAAACTGTTTTTT.

About this clone itself: A read error may produce the germline difference seen at one junction end. The J gene is TRBJ1-1, the V gene TRBV6-1; D may be TRBD1 (6 bases). Germline CDR1 is MNHNS and CDR2 is SASEGT. The CDR3 has 13 residues. CDR3 DNA: TGTGCCAGCAGAGAAGGGGGGCACACTGAAGCTTTCTTT. It translates to CASREGGHTEAFF.

This chain joins TRBV2 and TRBJ2-5, with D uncertain. Germline lookup yields CDR1 SNHLY and CDR2 FYNNEI. V was pared by 2 bases and J by 3 bases, with 10 bases between. The CDR3 consists of 14 residues. The CDR3 reads CASSESVRKETQYF. CDR3 coding DNA: TGTGCCAGCAGTGAATCAGTCCGAAAAGAGACCCAGTACTTC.

DNA for the CDR3: TGTGCCAGCGGGACAGGGGGCGCGAACGGGGAGCTGTTTTTT. Its protein product is CASGTGGANGELFF. The chain employs TRBV11-3 and TRBJ2-2; 12 nucleotides agree with TRBD1. This CDR3 has 14 residues. Trimming removed 8 bases from V and 7 bases from J; junction bases left unmatched: 5. The V gene's germline CDR1 is SGHNT and CDR2 YENEEA.

V is TRBV4-3 and J is TRBJ2-7; TRBD1 agrees at 9 bases. V gave up 4 bases and J gave up 3 bases; unmatched junction bases: 7. Germline V gene lookup returns CDR1 LGHNA and CDR2 YSLEER. This CDR3 has 15 residues. The DNA for the CDR3 is TGCGCCAGCAGCCTCTCATCGACAGGGGGCTACGAGCAGTACTTC. Translation: CASSLSSTGGYEQYF.

The rearrangement uses TRBV19 and TRBJ2-1; D might be TRBD1 (6 bases). The germline V gene encodes CDR1 LNHDA and CDR2 SQIVND (reference sequence). This CDR3 region has 15 residues. Trimming took 4 bases from V and 8 from J, leaving 18 bases between them. The CDR3 loop reads CASSTRQDRAYEQFF. The CDR3 bases are TGTGCCAGTAGTACAAGACAGGATCGAGCATATGAGCAGTTCTTC.

The chain joins TRBV7-2 to TRBJ1-1; tentatively, D is TRBD1 (6 bases). Germline V gene sequence: CDR1 SGHTA, CDR2 FQGNSA. V was shortened by 1 base and J by 6 bases, with 12 bases between the two germline ends. The CDR3 has 14 residues. The CDR3 DNA reads TGTGCCAGCAGCTTAGAGGGGGGGCTGTCTGAAGCTTTCTTT. Amino acid sequence: CASSLEGGLSEAFF.

This chain connects TRBV5-1 to TRBJ2-5; D perhaps matches TRBD1 (5 bases). There are 14 residues in the CDR3. Trimming took 5 bases from V and 1 from J, leaving 12 bases between them. CDR1 is SGHRS and CDR2 is YFSETQ in the germline V gene. The CDR3 protein is CASSLQDTQETQYF. CDR3 bases: TGCGCCAGCAGTCTCCAGGACACCCAAGAGACCCAGTACTTC.

The genes are TRBV9 and TRBJ1-2; 7 nucleotides line up with TRBD1. The CDR3 is 13 amino acids. V shed 7 bases and J 4 bases; nucleotides not matched to a gene: 7. From germline, CDR1 is SGDLS and CDR2 YYNGEE. The CDR3 region is CASRSPGGYGYTF. In DNA, the CDR3 is TGTGCCAGCCGGTCTCCAGGGGGCTATGGCTACACCTTC.

J is TRBJ1-5 and V is TRBV28, with TRBD1 identical over 9 bases. CDR1 and CDR2 (germline): MDHEN, SYDVKM. The CDR3 is 18 amino acids. V shed 3 bases and J 1 base; nucleotides not matched to a gene: 10. The CDR3 nucleotides read TGTGCCAGCAGTTTTGTTATGGACAGGGGTGAGAGCAATCAGCCCCAGCATTTT. The encoded protein is CASSFVMDRGESNQPQHF.

The sample holds one count of this clone. The chain recombines TRBV6-5 with TRBJ2-7; tentatively, D is TRBD1 (6 bases). V lost 5 bases and J lost 1, with 9 bases in between. This CDR3 is 13 amino acids long. Germline assignment: CDR1 MNHEY and CDR2 SVGAGI. This CDR3 reads CASSPTGSYEQYF. Here the CDR3 DNA reads TGTGCCAGCAGTCCCACAGGGTCCTACGAGCAGTACTTC.

The chain joins TRBV6-1 to TRBJ2-7; 9 positions match TRBD2. Germline loops: CDR1 MNHNS, CDR2 SASEGT. The CDR3 runs 17 residues. J was trimmed by 7 bases and V by 3 bases; bases with no gene match: 16. The CDR3 DNA reads as TGTGCCAGCAGTGATCCGGGTGTCGCGGGAGGGCCGGGGGAGCAGTACTTC. Protein: CASSDPGVAGGPGEQYF.

This clone was recorded once. This rearrangement joins TRBV4-2 to TRBJ2-7; TRBD2 matches 7 bases. J gave up 2 bases and V 0 bases, and 10 bases lay outside the gene matches. This CDR3 region has 17 residues. The germline gives CDR1 LGHNA, CDR2 YNFKEQ. The CDR3 loop is CASSQEEGGVFTYEQYF. The CDR3 DNA follows: TGTGCCAGCAGCCAAGAGGAGGGAGGGGTCTTTACCTACGAGCAGTACTTC.

This chain uses TRBV28 with TRBJ1-5; 7 bases line up with TRBD1. From germline, CDR1 is MDHEN and CDR2 SYDVKM. The CDR3 extends over 16 amino acids. After removal of 3 bases from V and 4 bases from J, the junction contained 9 bases not matched to a gene. The CDR3 sequence: CASSLTGPEMNQPQHF. The CDR3 coding sequence is TGTGCCAGCAGTTTGACAGGGCCTGAGATGAATCAGCCCCAGCATTTT.

To note about this clone: This sample also contains other DNA sequences that code for the same CDR3. The CDR3 region has the DNA TGTGCCAGCAGCTTCGGACAGGGGTACGACGAGCAGTACTTC. Amino acid sequence: CASSFGQGYDEQYF. The chain uses TRBV5-4 and TRBJ2-7, with TRBD1 identical over 9 bases. The junction had 5 bases not matched to a gene; V was cut back by 2 bases and J by 5 bases. From germline, CDR1 is SGHNT and CDR2 YYREEE (reference sequence). The CDR3 extends over 14 amino acids.

The V and J genes are TRBV6-1 and TRBJ1-2, with a weak D call TRBD1 (5 bases). The V gene lost 7 bases and the J gene lost 7 bases, with 13 bases spanning the gap. This CDR3 region has 12 residues. The germline gives CDR1 MNHNS, CDR2 SASEGT. CDR3 nucleotide sequence: TGTGCCAGCACCAGCCAAGGGGCTGGCTACACCTTC. This codes for CASTSQGAGYTF.

This clone turned up a few times. The gene calls are TRBV2 and TRBJ2-5; D is possibly TRBD1 (5 bases). The CDR3 is made up of 12 amino acids. Germline V gene sequence: CDR1 SNHLY, CDR2 FYNNEI. The V gene lost 6 bases and the J gene lost 3 bases, with 8 bases spanning the gap. DNA of the CDR3: TGTGCCAGCAGCGGCAGGGAAGAGACCCAGTACTTC. Translated: CASSGREETQYF.

In its sample, this clone was seen once. The J gene is TRBJ2-7, the V gene TRBV6-5; D is possibly TRBD1 (6 bases). This CDR3 contains 15 residues. Germline assignment: CDR1 MNHEY and CDR2 SVGAGI. V lost 6 bases to trimming and J lost 2 bases, with 17 bases between them. This chain's CDR3 is CASSKETTGPYEQYF. CDR3 bases: TGTGCCAGCAGCAAGGAGACGACAGGTCCCTACGAGCAGTACTTC.

This chain links TRBV19 with TRBJ2-6; D is uncertain. The CDR3 has 15 residues. Trimming shortened V by 7 bases and J by 0 bases, and 10 bases separated the two germline ends. Germline CDR1 reads LNHDA; CDR2 reads SQIVND (reference sequence). This CDR3 reads CASTMQASGANVLTF. Written as DNA, the CDR3 is TGTGCCAGTACTATGCAGGCCTCTGGGGCCAACGTCCTGACTTTC. Drawing the rest from reference TRBV19 and TRBJ2-6, the complete variable domain is DGGITQSPKYLFRKEGQNVTLSCEQNLNHDAMYWYRQDPGQGLRLIYYSQIVNDFQKGDIAEGYSVSREKKESFPLTVTSAQKNPTAFYLCASTMQASGANVLTFGAGSRLTVL.